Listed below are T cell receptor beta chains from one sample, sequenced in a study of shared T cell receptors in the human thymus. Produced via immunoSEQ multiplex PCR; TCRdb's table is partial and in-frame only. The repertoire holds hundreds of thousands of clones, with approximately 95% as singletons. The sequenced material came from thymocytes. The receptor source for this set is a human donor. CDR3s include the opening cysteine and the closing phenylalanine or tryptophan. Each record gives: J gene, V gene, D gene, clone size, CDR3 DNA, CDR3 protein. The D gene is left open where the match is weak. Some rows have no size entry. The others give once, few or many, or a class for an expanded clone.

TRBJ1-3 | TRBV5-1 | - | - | TGCGCCAGCAGCTTGGAGAGTGTGTCCTCTGGAAACACCATATATTTT | CASSLESVSSGNTIYF
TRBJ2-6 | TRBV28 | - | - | TGTGCCAGCAATCTCGTGGGGGGCGGGTCTGGGGCCAACGTCCTGACTTTC | CASNLVGGGSGANVLTF
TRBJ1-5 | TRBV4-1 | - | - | TGCGCCAGCAGCCACATCGCGGGGGTTGGTCAGCCCCAGCATTTT | CASSHIAGVGQPQHF
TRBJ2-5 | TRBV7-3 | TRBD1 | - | TGTGCCAGCAGCTTGGGGACAGCTTCACAAGAGACCCAGTACTTC | CASSLGTASQETQYF
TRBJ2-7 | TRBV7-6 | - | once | TGTGCCAGCAGCCCCGGTTGGACGGGGGTCTCCTACGAGCAGTACTTC | CASSPGWTGVSYEQYF
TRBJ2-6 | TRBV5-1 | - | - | TGCGCCAGCAGACTGACTACAGGGAGGGCGCAAGGGGCCAACGTCCTGACTTTC | CASRLTTGRAQGANVLTF
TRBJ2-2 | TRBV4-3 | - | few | TGCGCCAGCAGCCAAGAGGGGCGGAAGCCTTCCGGGGAGCTGTTTTTT | CASSQEGRKPSGELFF
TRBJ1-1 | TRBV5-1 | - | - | TGCGCCAGCAGCTTGTTTATGGACAGTAGAACTGAAGCTTTCTTT | CASSLFMDSRTEAFF
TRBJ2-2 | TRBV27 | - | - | TGTGCCATCGGGGGGCCTGGGACCGGGGAGCTGTTTTTT | CAIGGPGTGELFF
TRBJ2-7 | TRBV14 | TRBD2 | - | TGTGCCAGCAGCCAAGATGGGAAGCGGGAGCTCCCCCACGAGCAGTACTTC | CASSQDGKRELPHEQYF
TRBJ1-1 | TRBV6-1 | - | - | TGTGCCAGCACCGGTTTGAGAGGGAGGAACACTGAAGCTTTCTTT | CASTGLRGRNTEAFF
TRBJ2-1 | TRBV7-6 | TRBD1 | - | TGTGCCAGCAGCTCGGACAGGGAGGAAGGCAATGAGCAGTTCTTC | CASSSDREEGNEQFF
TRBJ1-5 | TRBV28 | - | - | TGTGCCAGCTCCCGTGGGGGTGCAGGTTGCAATCAGCCCCAGCATTTT | CASSRGGAGCNQPQHF
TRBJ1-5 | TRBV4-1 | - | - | TGCGCCAGCAGCCAAGATTTTCAGGGAAGATATAGCAATCAGCCCCAGCATTTT | CASSQDFQGRYSNQPQHF
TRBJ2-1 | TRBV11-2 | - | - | TGTGCCAGCAGCTTTGATACGGGAGAGTTCTTC | CASSFDTGEFF
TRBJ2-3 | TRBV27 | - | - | TGTGCCAGCATGACCGTCGCAGATACGCAGTATTTT | CASMTVADTQYF
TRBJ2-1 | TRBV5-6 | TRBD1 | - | TGTGCCAGCAGCAAGGTTAGGGACAGGAACAATGAGCAGTTCTTC | CASSKVRDRNNEQFF
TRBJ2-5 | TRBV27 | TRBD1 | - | TGTGCCAGCAGTTTACACGCCGGACAGGGTGGGGGGGAGACCCAGTACTTC | CASSLHAGQGGGETQYF
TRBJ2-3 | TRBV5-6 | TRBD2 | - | TGTGCCAGCAGCTTGAGAGGGACTAGCGGCAAATTCAGCACAGATACGCAGTATTTT | CASSLRGTSGKFSTDTQYF
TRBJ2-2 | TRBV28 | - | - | TGTGCCAGCACCAACTCAAGGAAAACCGGGGAGCTGTTTTTT | CASTNSRKTGELFF
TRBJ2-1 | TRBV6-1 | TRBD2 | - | TGTGCCAGCAGTGAAAGTACACTAGCGGGAGGCGGAAATGAGCAGTTCTTC | CASSESTLAGGGNEQFF
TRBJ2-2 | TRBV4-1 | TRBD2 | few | TGCGCCAGCAGTCCCACCCCCGGACTAGCTGGCGGGGAGCTGTTTTTT | CASSPTPGLAGGELFF
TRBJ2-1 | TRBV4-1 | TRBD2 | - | TGCGCCAGCAGCCAACTGTTGTTAGAAGCGGGGGGCCTGCAGGGATACAATGAGCAGTTCTTC | CASSQLLLEAGGLQGYNEQFF
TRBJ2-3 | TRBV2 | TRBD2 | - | TGTGCCAGCAGTGAAGCGAGACCGGGACTAGCGGGAGTGTACGCAGATACGCAGTATTTT | CASSEARPGLAGVYADTQYF
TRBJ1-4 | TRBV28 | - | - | TGTGCCAGCAGGCCCTATGAAAAACTGTTTTTGGGACTGTTTTTT | CASRPYEKLFLGLFF
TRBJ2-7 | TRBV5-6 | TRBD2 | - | TGTGCCAGCAGCTGGGGAGGGCTCCAGGGGCAGTACTTC | CASSWGGLQGQYF
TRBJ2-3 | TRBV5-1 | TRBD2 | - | TGCGCCAGCAGCTTGGAGAGGGAGGGTGCGTATTTT | CASSLEREGAYF
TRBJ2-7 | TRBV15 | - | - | TGTGCCACCAGCAGAGATGGCGGGTTCGGGGGCGAGCAGTACTTC | CATSRDGGFGGEQYF
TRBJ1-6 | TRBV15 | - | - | TGTGCCACCAGCGATTTCATTAGATTTTCACCCCTCCACTTT | CATSDFIRFSPLHF
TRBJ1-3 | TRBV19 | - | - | TGTGCCAGTAGAAAATGCGGGGGTTTGGCCGGAAACACCATATATTTT | CASRKCGGLAGNTIYF
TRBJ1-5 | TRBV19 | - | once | TGTGCCAGTAGTATAGTTTGGACGGGGGGCCAAGACAATCAGCCCCAGCATTTT | CASSIVWTGGQDNQPQHF
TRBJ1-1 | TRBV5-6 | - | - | TGTGCCAGCAGCTTGGGTTTCCTCACGGAGGACACTGAAGCTTTCTTT | CASSLGFLTEDTEAFF
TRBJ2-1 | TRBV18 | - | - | TGTGCCAGCTCCGCACCCATAGAACGGACGCGGAGCTCCTACAATGAGCAGTTCTTC | CASSAPIERTRSSYNEQFF
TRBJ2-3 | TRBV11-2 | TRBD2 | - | TGTGCCAGCAGCCCTCCAACTAGCGGGAGCACAGATACGCAGTATTTT | CASSPPTSGSTDTQYF
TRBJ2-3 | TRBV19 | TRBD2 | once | TGTGCCAGTAGTACCAGACTAGCGGGAGAAGGCACAGATACGCAGTATTTT | CASSTRLAGEGTDTQYF